This TCR beta chain was recovered during a study of cytomegalovirus exposure and HLA in healthy donors. Study-wide points: In vitro data verified three CMV-associated chains as specific for CMV antigens.

CDR1 is ENHRY and CDR2 is SYGVKD in the germline V gene. V trimming: 0 bases; J trimming: 3 bases; junction bases outside the gene matches: 2. The CDR3 totals 14 residues. Healthy bone marrow donors made up the cohort. The PCR had 60 Vbeta and 13 Jbeta primers. Sequencing used immunoSEQ multiplex PCR; TCRdb keeps in-frame clones, though not all of them. The table lists roughly 160,000 clones, roughly 79% of them singletons. A note on this clone: Its target is unknown.

The V and J genes are TRBV10-3 and TRBJ2-7, with 7 bases that match TRBD1. Input material: PBMCs. The TCR was taken from a woman aged 45-65 years in good health and CMV-seronegative. CDR3 loop: CAISESSGGYEQYF. In DNA form, the CDR3 reads TGTGCCATCAGTGAGTCGTCAGGGGGCTACGAGCAGTACTTC.